This TCR beta chain was recorded in a study of OX40 agonist ivuxolimab in advanced cancers. Whole-study findings and limits: Clonal expansion was seen in CD4+ and CD8+ blood T cells by week 6 at 0.1 to 3.0 mg/kg.

Some clones are missing from TCRdb's copy, which holds only in-frame ones; the method was immunoSEQ multiplex PCR. The sample yields more than 80,000 clones, 85% to 95% seen once. V lost 4 bases to trimming and J lost 2 bases; unmatched junction nucleotides: 3. This CDR3 is 14 amino acids long. Germline V gene data show CDR1 as SGDLS and CDR2 as YYNGEE. Remarks on this clone: Its specificity is unknown.

The chain joins TRBV9 to TRBJ2-1, with 7 bases lining up with TRBD2. Material: CD4+ or CD8+ T cells sorted from blood, obtained in a trial of the OX40 agonist ivuxolimab. The TCR sequence derives from an adult with an advanced solid tumor such as melanoma, head and neck, liver or kidney cancer. CDR3 in amino acids: CASSLADTYNEQFF. CDR3 coding DNA: TGTGCCAGCAGCCTAGCGGACACCTACAATGAGCAGTTCTTC.